These 12 T cell receptor beta chains were all obtained from the same sample, sequenced in a study of healthy donors' naive CD4 and CD8 T cells. Starting from around 500 ng of total RNA, TCR libraries were made with linear amplification. One entry per CDR3 protein, called by TCRdb with MiXCR from the reads. The table lists approximately 200,000 distinct CDR3 sequences, about four fifths of them singletons. Sample: naive CD4+ and CD8+ T cells sorted from blood, pooled from several donors. These receptors were obtained from a pool of human donors in good health; the sample pools cells from several healthy donors.

This clonotype was counted many times. J is TRBJ2-3 and V is TRBV14; D not resolved. The CDR3 extends over 14 amino acids. Trimming left V 0 bases short and J 2 bases short, with 6 bases between. Germline V gene data show CDR1 as SGHDN and CDR2 as FVKESK. DNA for the CDR3: TGTGCCAGCAGCCAAGAGATGTTCACAGATACGCAGTATTTT. This sequence encodes CASSQEMFTDTQYF.

The chain uses TRBV6-6 and TRBJ1-1, with 9 bases matching TRBD1. V shed 6 bases and J 3 bases; nucleotides not matched to a gene: 17. From germline, CDR1 is MNHNY and CDR2 SVGAGI (reference sequence). The CDR3 totals 18 residues. CDR3 residues: CASSHLGRDRVRDTEAFF. The CDR3 DNA reads as TGTGCCAGCAGCCACCTCGGTCGGGACAGGGTGCGGGACACTGAAGCTTTCTTT.

This chain joins TRBV27 and TRBJ1-5; a possible D gene is TRBD1 (6 bases). The CDR3 covers 14 residues. Germline V gives CDR1 MNHEY, CDR2 SMNVEV (reference sequence). Trimming took 5 bases from V and 3 from J, leaving 11 bases between them. CDR3 region: CASSPRGINQPQHF. The CDR3 DNA follows: TGTGCCAGCAGTCCAAGGGGGATCAATCAGCCCCAGCATTTT.

This chain joins TRBV11-3 and TRBJ1-1; TRBD1 matches at 7 bases. After removal of 5 bases from V and 6 bases from J, the junction contained 6 bases not matched to a gene. The CDR3 is 13 amino acids. Germline V gene lookup returns CDR1 SGHNT and CDR2 YENEEA. CDR3 DNA: TGTGCCAGCAGCCAAAGACAGGGCCCTGAAGCTTTCTTT. Amino acid sequence: CASSQRQGPEAFF.

The V and J genes are TRBV5-5 and TRBJ1-2, with D unclear. Germline loops: CDR1 SGHKS, CDR2 YYEKEE (reference sequence). Between the trimmed V and J ends, which lost 0 bases and 7 bases, there was a span of 10 bases. The CDR3 is 13 residues long. The CDR3 loop reads CASSLDRRSGYTF. The CDR3 region has the DNA TGTGCCAGCAGCTTGGATAGGCGGAGTGGCTACACCTTC.

The CDR3 DNA follows: TGCAGTGCTTGGACAGGGAAGAACACTGAAGCTTTCTTT. Translation gives CSAWTGKNTEAFF. V is TRBV20-1 and J is TRBJ1-1; 8 bases map to TRBD1. J lost 1 base, V lost 5 bases, and 3 bases had no gene match. Germline lookup yields CDR1 DFQATT and CDR2 SNEGSKA (reference sequence). This CDR3 region has 13 residues.

A remark on this clonotype: Compared with germline, one end of the junction differs, possibly owing to a read error. The chain couples TRBV6-5 to TRBJ2-5; 9 bases are shared with TRBD1. This CDR3 is built from 15 residues. Germline CDR1 and CDR2: MNHEY and SVGAGI. This CDR3 is CASSYGTGTEETQYF. CDR3 sequence (DNA): TGTGCCAGCAGTTACGGGACAGGGACAGAAGAGACCCAGTATTTC.

This clonotype was picked up a small number of times. The rearrangement uses TRBV6-5 and TRBJ2-5, with D perhaps assigned TRBD1 or TRBD2 (5 bases each). The CDR3 runs 14 residues. Germline V CDR1 and CDR2: MNHEY, SVGAGI. Deletions cut 6 bases from V and 5 bases from J, with 16 bases between. The CDR3 coding sequence is TGTGCCAGCAGCCGGGACCCCTCGAGGGAGACCCAGTACTTC. Encoded protein: CASSRDPSRETQYF.

J is TRBJ2-3 and V is TRBV27; 9 bases fit TRBD2. V shed 2 bases, J shed 2 bases, and the junction held 5 bases outside the gene matches. The CDR3 sequence is 16 residues long. Germline V CDR1 and CDR2: MNHEY, SMNVEV (reference sequence). Written as DNA, the CDR3 is TGTGCCAGCAGTTTAACCACTAGCGGGCTCACAGATACGCAGTATTTT. Its protein product is CASSLTTSGLTDTQYF.

CDR3 sequence reads: CASSSADSSSYNEQFF. The CDR3 coding sequence is TGTGCCAGCAGCTCCGCCGACTCGAGCTCCTACAATGAGCAGTTCTTC. The chain joins TRBV5-4 to TRBJ2-1; unclear D gene. There are 16 residues in the CDR3. V lost 3 bases and J 0 bases, leaving 13 bases between the germline ends. Germline V gene sequence: CDR1 SGHNT, CDR2 YYREEE (reference sequence). The variable domain in full, completed from reference TRBV5-4 and TRBJ2-1, reads ETGVTQSPTHLIKTRGQQVTLRCSSQSGHNTVSWYQQALGQGPQFIFQYYREEENGRGNFPPRFSGLQFPNYSSELNVNALELDDSALYLCASSSADSSSYNEQFFGPGTRLTVL.

V usage is TRBV5-5 and J usage is TRBJ1-5; D not resolved. Trimming left V 0 bases short and J 0 bases short, with 10 bases between. There are 16 residues in the CDR3. CDR1 and CDR2 from the germline V gene are SGHKS and YYEKEE (reference sequence). This CDR3 reads CASSLGPGNSNQPQHF. The DNA of the CDR3 is TGTGCCAGCAGCTTGGGACCGGGGAATAGCAATCAGCCCCAGCATTTT.

The chain recombines TRBV20-1 with TRBJ2-1; TRBD1 matches 12 bases. The CDR3 length is 14 residues. Germline CDR1 and CDR2: DFQATT and SNEGSKA (reference sequence). V shed 6 bases, J shed 7 bases, and the junction held 7 bases outside the gene matches. For the CDR3, the DNA is TGCAGTGCCCCGGGACAGGGGGCTGGTAATGAGCAGTTCTTC. It yields the protein CSAPGQGAGNEQFF.